This T cell receptor beta chain was sequenced during a study of T cell clonotyping in hematopoietic cell transplantation. Findings and caveats of the study: Broader posttransplant TCR repertoire diversity was predicted by graft donor and pretransplant recipient Inverse Simpson Index values.

There are 15 residues in the CDR3. Germline CDR1 is GTSNPN and CDR2 is SVGIG (reference sequence). The trim removed 0 bases at V and 3 bases at J, leaving 7 bases unmatched. The repertoire was sequenced with immunoSEQ multiplex PCR; TCRdb's copy has only in-frame clones and lacks some. The sample consists of under 45,000 clones, approximately 88% of them appearing once. As regards this clone: What it binds is unknown.

The chain combines TRBV30 with TRBJ2-7, with TRBD1 identical over 8 bases. Material for sequencing was peripheral blood mononuclear cells. This sequence originates from a woman aged 35 to 49 in good health. Some clones in this sample may be carry-over from other donors' samples. CDR3 residues: CAWSVRGQGYYEQYF. The CDR3 DNA follows: TGTGCCTGGAGTGTACGCGGACAGGGCTACTACGAGCAGTACTTC.